The rows below give T cell receptor beta chains drawn from one sample of a study of shared clonotypes between healthy human individuals. Profiled with immunoSEQ multiplex PCR; TCRdb holds only in-frame clones, not every one. This sample has around 580,000 clones, with 98% found just once. The sample was naive CD8+ T cells sorted from blood. Receptors were obtained from a man aged 30-40 years in good health. CDR3s include the opening cysteine and the closing phenylalanine or tryptophan. The order of the fields is clone size, V gene, D gene, J gene, CDR3 protein, CDR3 DNA. The D gene is left open where the match is weak. Part of the rows lack a size; the others show once, few, many or a class for expanded clones.

>NA|TRBV5-6|NA|TRBJ2-5
CASSLWGGRKTQYF
TGTGCCAGCAGCCTCTGGGGAGGCCGAAAGACCCAGTACTTC
>once|TRBV29-1|NA|TRBJ2-2
CSVEGKQNTGELFF
TGCAGCGTTGAAGGAAAACAGAACACCGGGGAGCTGTTTTTT
>NA|TRBV5-1|TRBD2|TRBJ2-5
CASSLAASGGETQYF
TGCGCCAGCAGCTTGGCAGCTAGCGGGGGGGAGACCCAGTACTTC
>NA|TRBV30|TRBD1|TRBJ1-1
CAFGTVNTEAFF
TGTGCCTTCGGGACAGTGAACACTGAAGCTTTCTTT
>NA|TRBV2|NA|TRBJ2-1
CASMGGRFYNEQFF
TGTGCCAGCATGGGTGGGAGATTTTACAATGAGCAGTTCTTC
>NA|TRBV5-4|NA|TRBJ1-1
CASSRSSQGRGTEAFF
TGTGCCAGCAGCCGGTCCTCCCAGGGGCGCGGCACTGAAGCTTTCTTT
>NA|TRBV7-6|NA|TRBJ2-7
CASSLNPTYEQYF
TGTGCCAGCAGCTTAAATCCCACCTACGAGCAGTACTTC
>NA|TRBV4-3|NA|TRBJ1-2
CASSQDAPTVDGYTF
TGCGCCAGCAGCCAAGATGCACCGACGGTAGATGGCTACACCTTC
>NA|TRBV2|TRBD2|TRBJ2-1
CASRDSGRAYNEQFF
TGTGCCAGCAGGGATAGCGGGAGGGCCTACAATGAGCAGTTCTTC
>NA|TRBV6-1|TRBD2|TRBJ2-5
CASTPPGGGRETQYF
TGTGCCAGCACCCCGCCGGGCGGGGGTCGAGAGACCCAGTACTTC
>NA|TRBV19|NA|TRBJ1-1
CASSIWGYNEAFF
TGTGCCAGTAGTATTTGGGGGTATAATGAAGCTTTCTTT
>NA|TRBV6-5|NA|TRBJ1-1
CASSYVGLGSTEAFF
TGTGCCAGCAGTTACGTGGGGCTGGGATCCACTGAAGCTTTCTTT
>NA|TRBV4-3|NA|TRBJ2-7
CASSQDYRGRSSYEQYF
TGCGCCAGCAGCCAAGATTATAGGGGTAGATCCTCCTACGAGCAGTACTTC
>NA|TRBV4-1|NA|TRBJ2-2
CASSQGPQVGADTGELFF
TGCGCCAGCAGCCAAGGACCCCAGGTAGGCGCCGATACCGGGGAGCTGTTTTTT
>NA|TRBV7-9|NA|TRBJ1-2
CASSLTTTFNYGYTF
TGTGCCAGCAGCTTAACGACCACATTTAACTATGGCTACACCTTC
>NA|TRBV5-4|NA|TRBJ2-7
CASSSTSSHEQYF
TGTGCCAGCAGCTCGACTAGTAGCCACGAGCAGTACTTC
>NA|TRBV6-6|TRBD1|TRBJ2-7
CASSYSVSGGFDEQYF
TGTGCCAGCAGTTACTCGGTTTCAGGGGGCTTCGACGAGCAGTACTTC
>once|TRBV27|NA|TRBJ2-5
CASSPFQETQYF
TGTGCCAGCAGTCCGTTCCAAGAGACCCAGTACTTC
>NA|TRBV29-1|NA|TRBJ2-1
CSVESLAGEQFF
TGCAGCGTTGAAAGTCTGGCTGGTGAGCAGTTCTTC
>NA|TRBV9|NA|TRBJ2-7
CASSVDGEIYEQYF
TGTGCCAGCAGCGTAGACGGGGAAATCTACGAGCAGTACTTC
>NA|TRBV28|TRBD2|TRBJ2-7
CASSQRLLAGGYEQYF
TGTGCCAGCAGTCAACGGTTACTAGCGGGAGGGTACGAGCAGTACTTC
>NA|TRBV9|NA|TRBJ2-7
CASSASNGVSYEQYF
TGTGCCAGCAGCGCCTCCAACGGGGTCTCCTACGAGCAGTACTTC
>NA|TRBV5-1|TRBD1|TRBJ2-7
CASSSPRTGYYEQYF
TGCGCCAGCAGCTCCCCCCGGACAGGGTATTACGAGCAGTACTTC
>NA|TRBV7-9|TRBD1|TRBJ2-7
CASSPRDSHEQYF
TGTGCCAGCAGCCCCCGGGACAGCCACGAGCAGTACTTC
>NA|TRBV27|NA|TRBJ1-2
CASSLSRAGSNYGYTF
TGTGCCAGCAGTTTATCGAGGGCAGGGTCTAACTATGGCTACACCTTC
>NA|TRBV7-8|TRBD2|TRBJ2-7
CATMVRESEQYF
TGTGCCACTATGGTGCGGGAGAGCGAGCAGTACTTC
>NA|TRBV4-3|TRBD2|TRBJ2-2
CASSQSGRAVGELFF
TGCGCCAGCAGCCAAAGCGGGAGGGCCGTCGGGGAGCTGTTTTTT
>NA|TRBV28|NA|TRBJ2-1
CASSFRVLQENPYNEQFF
TGTGCCAGCAGTTTCCGGGTTTTGCAGGAGAATCCCTACAATGAGCAGTTCTTC
>once|TRBV7-2|TRBD1|TRBJ2-3
CASSVNRGSTDTQYF
TGTGCCAGCAGCGTCAACAGGGGGAGCACAGATACGCAGTATTTT
>NA|TRBV7-6|NA|TRBJ2-1
CASSLNTVHYNEQFF
TGTGCCAGCAGCTTAAACACAGTTCATTACAATGAGCAGTTCTTC
>NA|TRBV2|NA|TRBJ2-7
CATILGGATTYEQYF
TGTGCCACGATCTTGGGGGGGGCGACCACCTACGAGCAGTACTTC
>NA|TRBV29-1|TRBD1|TRBJ1-2
CSAGRDRAFGYTF
TGCAGCGCCGGCCGGGACAGGGCCTTTGGCTACACCTTC
>once|TRBV7-9|NA|TRBJ2-6
CASSLRTASGANVLTF
TGTGCCAGCAGCCTCAGGACAGCCTCTGGGGCCAACGTCCTGACTTTC
>once|TRBV7-8|NA|TRBJ2-2
CASIKWGHDTGELFF
TGTGCCAGCATCAAGTGGGGACATGACACCGGGGAGCTGTTTTTT
>NA|TRBV18|TRBD1|TRBJ1-1
CASSPVTGGPNTEAFF
TGTGCCAGCTCACCAGTGACAGGGGGCCCGAACACTGAAGCTTTCTTT
>NA|TRBV5-1|TRBD2|TRBJ2-7
CASSFSSGSYEQYF
TGCGCCAGCAGCTTTTCTAGCGGCTCCTACGAGCAGTACTTC
>once|TRBV7-8|NA|TRBJ1-2
CASSLGQDYGYTF
TGTGCCAGCAGCTTAGGGCAGGACTATGGCTACACCTTC
>NA|TRBV27|NA|TRBJ2-3
CASSLFFTDTQYF
TGTGCCAGCAGTTTATTCTTCACAGATACGCAGTATTTT
>NA|TRBV9|TRBD2|TRBJ2-1
CASSVERWEGPLYNEQFF
TGTGCCAGCAGCGTAGAGAGGTGGGAGGGCCCGTTGTACAATGAGCAGTTCTTC
>NA|TRBV11-2|NA|TRBJ2-3
CASSPIRGKRDYTDTQYF
TGTGCCAGCAGCCCGATCAGGGGGAAACGGGACTACACAGATACGCAGTATTTT
>NA|TRBV7-9|TRBD1|TRBJ2-5
CASSLSGQGIRETQYF
TGTGCCAGCAGCTTATCGGGACAGGGGATTCGGGAGACCCAGTACTTC
>NA|TRBV30|NA|TRBJ2-2
CAWGTGELFF
TGTGCCTGGGGGACCGGGGAGCTGTTTTTT
>NA|TRBV20-1|NA|TRBJ1-1
CSARVDTEAFF
TGCAGTGCTAGAGTGGACACTGAAGCTTTCTTT
>NA|TRBV9|TRBD1|TRBJ2-7
CASSVRDSRYDEQYF
TGTGCCAGCAGCGTGAGGGACAGCCGGTACGACGAGCAGTACTTC
>NA|TRBV9|TRBD2|TRBJ2-1
CASSVVEGRAPGSEQFF
TGTGCCAGCAGCGTAGTAGAAGGGAGGGCACCGGGGAGTGAGCAGTTCTTC
>NA|TRBV4-3|TRBD1|TRBJ1-1
CASSQGTGVRNTEAFF
TGCGCCAGCAGCCAAGGCACAGGGGTGAGAAACACTGAAGCTTTCTTT
>NA|TRBV29-1|NA|TRBJ1-1
CSVEAGMNTEAFF
TGCAGCGTTGAAGCCGGGATGAACACTGAAGCTTTCTTT
>NA|TRBV6-6|TRBD1|TRBJ2-1
CASRYRQGTNEQFF
TGTGCCAGCAGGTATAGACAGGGTACCAATGAGCAGTTCTTC